Many counts were recorded for the clone carrying this T cell receptor (beta chain). The germline V gene has CDR1 SGHDN and CDR2 FVKESK. Unmatched junction bases numbered 2, after V lost 4 bases and J lost 1 base. This CDR3 is 14 amino acids long. TCRdb reanalysed the 5' RACE reads using MiXCR and keeps one entry per CDR3 protein. This table has roughly 57,000 distinct CDR3 sequences, roughly 13% appearing once. This sample was taken from a study of early T cells in non-severe SARS-CoV-2 infection. The receptor's source is an adult who was a healthcare worker with PCR-confirmed SARS-CoV-2 infection or an uninfected control (not recorded which). The sample was whole blood, taken at baseline. This rearrangement joins TRBV14 to TRBJ1-1; the match to TRBD1 covers 8 bases. The CDR3, as DNA: TGTGCCAGCAGCCTGACAGGGGCGAACACTGAAGCTTTCTTT. Its protein is CASSLTGANTEAFF.